Below are 20 T cell receptor beta chains sequenced from a single sample in a study of response to subunit inactivated influenza vaccine. Using its own MiXCR run on the RT-PCR reads, TCRdb lists one record per CDR3 protein. The data show roughly 570,000 distinct CDR3 sequences, about an eighth seen once. The starting material was PBMCs from blood, obtained more than 35 days after vaccination. The receptors originated from a man aged 45 to 65 who received an inactivated influenza vaccine.

This chain uses TRBV3-1 with TRBJ2-7, with D uncertain. Germline V gene sequence: CDR1 LGHDT, CDR2 YNNKEL (reference sequence). Trimming removed 11 bases at V and 3 bases at J, with 23 bases between. There are 15 residues in the CDR3. CDR3 DNA sequence: TGTGCCTCCACCCCCCAGGTGGGTAGTGACTACGAGCAGTACTTC. Translation gives CASTPQVGSDYEQYF.

This clonotype was seen ten or more times. The chain combines TRBV12-3 or TRBV12-4 with TRBJ2-5, with D perhaps being TRBD1 or TRBD2 (5 bases each). The CDR3 has 13 residues. V was clipped by 6 bases and J by 5 bases, with 13 bases between them. This CDR3 is CASSPSWGETQYF. The CDR3 region has the DNA TGTGCCAGCAGCCCCTCCTGGGGGGAGACCCAGTACTTC.

This clonotype was seen many times. The chain recombines TRBV20-1 with TRBJ2-3, with 10 bases that match TRBD2. CDR3 length equals 13 residues. The germline gives CDR1 DFQATT, CDR2 SNEGSKA (reference sequence). The junction had 5 bases not matched to a gene; V was cut back by 0 bases and J by 11 bases. The CDR3 DNA is TGCAGTGCTAGAGAAGCTAGCGGGAGCGAGCAGTATTTT. Amino acid sequence: CSAREASGSEQYF.

There are a few counts of this clonotype. The rearrangement links TRBV29-1 to TRBJ1-1; D uncertain. The germline CDR1 and CDR2 sequences are SQVTM and ANQGSEA. The CDR3 runs to 14 residues. The germline V and J ends were trimmed by 7 bases and 5 bases, with 20 bases remaining between them. The CDR3 sequence is CSARTVRGRTEAFF. The CDR3 nucleotides read TGCAGCGCTAGGACCGTTCGGGGAAGAACTGAAGCTTTCTTT.

This clonotype was counted between two and nine times. V usage is TRBV4-3 and J usage is TRBJ2-1; TRBD2 aligns across 10 bases. There are 15 residues in the CDR3. The V gene end was trimmed by 4 bases and the J gene end by 5 bases; junction bases not matched to a gene: 5. Germline V gene sequence: CDR1 LGHNA, CDR2 YSLEER. In DNA, the CDR3 is TGCGCCAGCAGCCGCGGGACTAGCGAAAACAATGAGCAGTTCTTC. This codes for CASSRGTSENNEQFF.

In this sample, this clonotype turned up a few times. The chain couples TRBV2 to TRBJ1-6, with a possible D match to TRBD1 (6 bases). Between the trimmed V and J ends, which lost 6 bases and 8 bases, there was a span of 20 bases. This CDR3 spans 16 amino acids. CDR1 SNHLY and CDR2 FYNNEI come from the germline V gene. CDR3 in amino acids: CASRRQPGEFDSPLHF. The CDR3 DNA follows: TGTGCCAGCAGACGGCAACCAGGGGAATTTGATTCACCCCTCCACTTT.

The J gene is TRBJ2-5, the V gene TRBV12-3 or TRBV12-4; D possibly matches TRBD1 or TRBD2 (6 bases each). This CDR3 comprises 18 residues. Trimming shortened V by 1 base and J by 3 bases, and 21 bases separated the two germline ends. The CDR3 nucleotides are TGTGCCAGCAGTTTAGTGGGGGGACAAATTCGGTGGAAAGAGACCCAGTACTTC. It yields the protein CASSLVGGQIRWKETQYF.

V is TRBV10-3 and J is TRBJ2-7; perhaps TRBD1 as D (5 bases). The CDR3 length is 13 residues. The germline gives CDR1 ENHRY, CDR2 SYGVKD. V shed 3 bases and J shed 5 bases, with 11 bases lying between them. CDR3 residues: CAISDRASNEQYF. CDR3 nucleotide sequence: TGTGCCATCAGTGACAGGGCAAGCAACGAGCAGTACTTC.

The rearrangement joins TRBV6-2 or TRBV6-3 to TRBJ2-7; weak D call: TRBD1 (6 bases). The germline gives CDR1 MNHEY, CDR2 SVGEGT. The CDR3 consists of 18 residues. Trimming pared 2 bases from V and 2 bases from J, leaving 22 bases between. CDR3 DNA sequence: TGTGCCAGCAGTTACACCCTTGGGGAGACAAAGGGGGCCTACGAGCAGTACTTC. Its protein product is CASSYTLGETKGAYEQYF.

There are a few counts of this clonotype. The chain couples TRBV5-1 to TRBJ2-1; 10 positions agree with TRBD2. This CDR3 has 16 residues. With 0 bases clipped from V and 4 bases from J, the junction kept 4 bases outside the gene matches. Germline CDR1 is SGHRS and CDR2 is YFSETQ. The CDR3 bases are TGCGCCAGCAGCTTGGGTGGGACTAGCGAGTACAATGAGCAGTTCTTC. It encodes CASSLGGTSEYNEQFF. The variable domain in full, with the rest retrieved from reference TRBV5-1 and TRBJ2-1, is KAGVTQTPRYLIKTRGQQVTLSCSPISGHRSVSWYQQTPGQGLQFLFEYFSETQRNKGNFPGRFSGRQFSNSRSEMNVSTLELGDSALYLCASSLGGTSEYNEQFFGPGTRLTVL.

This clonotype was recorded many times. The chain combines TRBV6-5 with TRBJ1-1, with D hard to call. Between the trimmed V and J ends, which lost 8 bases and 6 bases, there was a span of 13 bases. Germline V CDR1 and CDR2: MNHEY, SVGAGI. This CDR3 is built from 12 residues. The CDR3 region is CASFFANSEAFF. The CDR3, as DNA: TGTGCCAGCTTTTTCGCGAATTCTGAAGCTTTCTTT.

The chain links TRBV28 to TRBJ2-6; the D call may be TRBD1 or TRBD2 (6 bases each). The V gene's germline CDR1 is MDHEN and CDR2 SYDVKM. Trimming cost V 3 bases and J 4 bases, with 22 bases left between them. There are 19 residues in the CDR3. CDR3 bases: TGTGCCAGCAGTTTGGGAGTAGGGACATTACGGGAGGGGGCCAACGTCCTGACTTTC. Translation: CASSLGVGTLREGANVLTF.

The sample holds many counts of this clonotype. V gene TRBV20-1 combines with J gene TRBJ2-3; 7 nucleotides align to TRBD2. Germline V gene sequence: CDR1 DFQATT, CDR2 SNEGSKA (reference sequence). The CDR3 has 17 residues. The V and J ends lost 2 bases and 1 base, in that order; junction bases with no gene match: 12. The CDR3 DNA follows: TGCAGTGCTAGAAGTCCCACTAGCGTTCGCGGCACAGATACGCAGTATTTT. It codes for CSARSPTSVRGTDTQYF.

The J gene is TRBJ2-1, the V gene TRBV20-1; possibly TRBD1 or TRBD2 for D (5 bases each). Looked up from germline, CDR1 is DFQATT and CDR2 is SNEGSKA (reference sequence). V lost 1 base to trimming and J lost 3 bases, with 13 bases between them. This CDR3 contains 15 residues. DNA for the CDR3: TGCAGTGCTAGAGCGGTTAGGGGAGACTACAATGAGCAGTTCTTC. The encoded protein is CSARAVRGDYNEQFF.

This clonotype occurred a few times. The V call is TRBV20-1, the J call TRBJ1-5, with D possibly TRBD1 on 5 matching bases. Trimming left V 0 bases short and J 5 bases short, with 17 bases between. This CDR3 is built from 16 residues. Germline V lookup: CDR1 DFQATT, CDR2 SNEGSKA (reference sequence). CDR3 sequence: CSARDLLDIHYQPQHF. The CDR3 nucleotides read TGCAGTGCTAGAGATCTCTTGGACATTCACTATCAGCCCCAGCATTTT.

This clonotype was recorded a few times. The chain uses TRBV7-8 and TRBJ2-5; perhaps TRBD2 as D (7 bases). V was cut by 5 bases and J by 0 bases, with 13 bases left in between. This CDR3 contains 15 residues. The germline gives CDR1 SGHVS, CDR2 FQNEAQ. As DNA, the CDR3 is TGTGCCAGCAGCGCGCGGGGGACAAACCAAGAGACCCAGTACTTC. It specifies CASSARGTNQETQYF.

V is TRBV6-5 and J is TRBJ2-2; 12 bases are shared with TRBD2. V lost 4 bases and J lost 6; bases outside the gene matches: 12. Germline CDR1 reads MNHEY; CDR2 reads SVGAGI. This CDR3 comprises 18 residues. The CDR3 region is CASSSPGRLAGVPGELFF. The CDR3 DNA is TGTGCCAGCAGTTCCCCCGGGCGACTAGCGGGAGTCCCCGGGGAGCTGTTTTTT.

This clonotype showed up many times. J is TRBJ2-7 and V is TRBV13, with D perhaps TRBD1 or TRBD2 (6 bases each). The germline V gene encodes CDR1 PRHDT and CDR2 FYEKMQ (reference sequence). The CDR3 is 16 residues long. Trimming cost V 5 bases and J 1 base, with 18 bases left between them. For the CDR3, the DNA is TGTGCCAGCAGCCTTAGCTGGGGGGCCGTATCCTACGAGCAGTACTTC. This translates into CASSLSWGAVSYEQYF.

This clonotype was observed a handful of times. This chain joins TRBV6-5 and TRBJ2-1, with 8 bases fitting TRBD2. Trimming cost V 4 bases and J 0 bases; bases outside gene matches: 11. Per germline, CDR1 MNHEY and CDR2 SVGAGI. The CDR3 is made up of 18 amino acids. CDR3 region: CASSFSAQAGVSYNEQFF. The CDR3 DNA reads TGTGCCAGCAGTTTTTCGGCACAAGCGGGGGTCTCCTACAATGAGCAGTTCTTC.

Only a few counts were recorded for this clonotype. The rearrangement joins TRBV7-8 to TRBJ1-5; 10 nucleotides match TRBD1. CDR1 and CDR2 (germline): SGHVS, FQNEAQ. The CDR3 loop spans 17 amino acids. V was pared by 5 bases and J by 4 bases, with 11 bases of the junction left unmatched. CDR3 in amino acids: CASSRDRGRESNQPQHF. The CDR3 nucleotides are TGTGCCAGCAGCCGGGACAGGGGACGAGAGTCGAATCAGCCCCAGCATTTT.